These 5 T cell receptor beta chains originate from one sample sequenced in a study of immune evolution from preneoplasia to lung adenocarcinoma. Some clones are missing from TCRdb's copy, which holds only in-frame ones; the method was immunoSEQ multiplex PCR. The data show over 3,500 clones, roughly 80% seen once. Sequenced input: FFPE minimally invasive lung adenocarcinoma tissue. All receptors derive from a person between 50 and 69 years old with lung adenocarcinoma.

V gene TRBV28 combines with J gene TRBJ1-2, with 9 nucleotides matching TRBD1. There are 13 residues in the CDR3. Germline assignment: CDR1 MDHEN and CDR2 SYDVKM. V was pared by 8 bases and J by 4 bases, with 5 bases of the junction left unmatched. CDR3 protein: CASFSGQGYGYTF. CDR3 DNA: TGTGCCAGCTTCTCGGGACAGGGCTATGGCTACACCTTC.

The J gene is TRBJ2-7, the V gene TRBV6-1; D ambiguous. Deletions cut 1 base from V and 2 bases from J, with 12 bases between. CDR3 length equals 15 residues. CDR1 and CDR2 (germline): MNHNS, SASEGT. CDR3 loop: CASSEGVPVTYEQYF. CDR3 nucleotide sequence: TGTGCCAGCAGTGAAGGAGTTCCAGTAACCTACGAGCAGTACTTC.

This chain's CDR3 is CASSENREDGYTF. The CDR3 DNA follows: TGTGCCAGCAGTGAGAACAGGGAGGATGGCTACACCTTC. This sequence joins TRBV6-1 and TRBJ1-2; possibly TRBD1 for D (6 bases). Germline V gives CDR1 MNHNS, CDR2 SASEGT. V was trimmed by 3 bases and J by 6 bases, leaving 11 bases between them. CDR3 size: 13 residues.

CDR3 in DNA: TGCGCCAGCAGCCAACCGGGACAGGTCTATGGCTACACCTTC. Protein product: CASSQPGQVYGYTF. This rearrangement joins TRBV4-1 to TRBJ1-2, with 8 nucleotides matching TRBD1. Germline V gives CDR1 MGHRA, CDR2 YSYEKL. V shed 2 bases, J shed 4 bases, and the junction held 3 bases outside the gene matches. The CDR3 runs 14 residues.

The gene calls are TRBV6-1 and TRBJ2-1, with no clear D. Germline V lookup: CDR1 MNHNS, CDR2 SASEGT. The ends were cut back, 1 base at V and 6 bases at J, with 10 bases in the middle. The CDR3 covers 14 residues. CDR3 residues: CASSEVLYGNEQFF. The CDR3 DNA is TGTGCCAGCAGTGAAGTGCTCTACGGCAATGAGCAGTTCTTC.